These 30 T cell receptor beta chains were all obtained from the same sample, sequenced in a study of cytomegalovirus exposure and HLA in healthy donors (dated by TCRdb to about 2017). The library relied on the immunoSEQ multiplex PCR assay. The multiplex PCR relied on a mix of 60 forward primers for TCR Vbeta segments and 13 reverse primers for TCR Jbeta segments. This immuneACCESS table, as held by TCRdb, lists in-frame sequences with V and J called but not all clones. Of the missing ones, under half trace to an unresolved V gene in checked studies; the others have no known cause. This sample comprises around 130,000 clones, approximately 80% of them detected only once. The ten biggest clones cover 2% to 2.5% of the sample. The sequenced material came from PBMCs. The receptors were sampled from a woman aged 40-49 years in good health and CMV-seronegative.

V gene TRBV4-2 combines with J gene TRBJ1-2; tentatively, D is TRBD1 (6 bases). In germline, CDR1 is LGHNA, CDR2 YNFKEQ. The germline V and J ends were trimmed by 4 bases and 5 bases, with 20 bases remaining between them. The CDR3 runs to 16 residues. This chain's CDR3 is CASSPGGGPQAYGYTF. In nucleotides, the CDR3 is TGTGCCAGCAGCCCTGGGGGCGGGCCCCAGGCATATGGCTACACCTTC.

This chain links TRBV11-2 with TRBJ1-1, with 10 bases aligning to TRBD1. CDR3 length: 14 residues. The germline V gene encodes CDR1 SGHAT and CDR2 FQNNGV. V was pared by 4 bases and J by 6 bases, with 5 bases of the junction left unmatched. DNA for the CDR3: TGTGCCAGCAGCTCCCGACAGGGGGCCTCTGAAGCTTTCTTT. This gives the protein CASSSRQGASEAFF.

The chain combines TRBV9 with TRBJ2-1; 13 nucleotides align to TRBD2. J gave up 10 bases and V 3 bases, and 19 bases lay outside the gene matches. The CDR3 has 19 residues. From germline, CDR1 is SGDLS and CDR2 YYNGEE. Written as DNA, the CDR3 is TGTGCCAGCAGCGAGGGGGCCGGCCTAACTAGCGGGAGGGCCGGCGAGCAGTTCTTC. Residues: CASSEGAGLTSGRAGEQFF.

CDR3 sequence reads: CASSSPGTSGYEQYF. CDR3 bases: TGTGCCAGCAGCTCGCCGGGGACTAGCGGGTACGAGCAGTACTTC. The chain uses TRBV5-6 and TRBJ2-7, with 12 bases matching TRBD2. The CDR3 has 15 residues. Germline V gene data show CDR1 as SGHDT and CDR2 as YYEEEE. J gave up 4 bases and V 3 bases, and 5 bases lay outside the gene matches.

The gene calls are TRBV7-9 and TRBJ2-2; D is possibly TRBD2 (5 bases). Germline loops: CDR1 SEHNR, CDR2 FQNEAQ (reference sequence). Trimming pared 5 bases from V and 6 bases from J, leaving 19 bases between. The CDR3 has 16 residues. The CDR3 reads CASSPNMAGTAGELFF. CDR3 in DNA: TGTGCCAGCAGCCCCAATATGGCGGGCACTGCCGGGGAGCTGTTTTTT.

Notes on this clone: An end of the junction does not agree with germline; a read error may underlie this. The rearrangement links TRBV7-9 to TRBJ1-2; the match to TRBD1 covers 12 bases. The CDR3 has 17 residues. Germline CDR1 and CDR2: SEHNR and FQNEAQ (reference sequence). CDR3 sequence: CSSSLSIASGTGGGYTF. DNA for the CDR3: TGTTCCAGCAGCTTATCGATCGCATCCGGGACAGGGGGCGGCTACACCTTC.

This clone has more than one count but fewer than ten. The chain joins TRBV25-1 to TRBJ1-5; D might be TRBD1 (6 bases). The CDR3 has 14 residues. In germline, CDR1 is MGHDK, CDR2 SYGVNS. Between the trimmed V and J ends, which lost 9 bases and 0 bases, there was a span of 12 bases. CDR3 amino acids: CASSPGDSNQPQHF. Written as DNA, the CDR3 is TGTGCCAGTTCCCCAGGGGATAGCAATCAGCCCCAGCATTTT.

This clone was seen only a few times. This chain links TRBV6-5 with TRBJ1-2; 9 bases match TRBD1. The CDR3 sequence is 14 residues long. V lost 2 bases, J lost 4 bases, and 2 bases stayed unmatched. Germline assignment: CDR1 MNHEY and CDR2 SVGAGI. The CDR3 DNA follows: TGTGCCAGCAGTTACGGGACAGGGACCTATGGCTACACCTTC. Translating gives CASSYGTGTYGYTF.

The V gene is TRBV11-2, the J gene TRBJ1-1, with 8 bases identical to TRBD1. This CDR3 spans 16 amino acids. The V gene end was trimmed by 5 bases and the J gene end by 4 bases; junction bases not matched to a gene: 12. Germline values: CDR1 SGHAT, CDR2 FQNNGV. The CDR3 bases are TGTGCCAGCAGCGTCAAGATGGCGGACAGGGCCACTGAAGCTTTCTTT. This sequence encodes CASSVKMADRATEAFF.

The chain couples TRBV5-6 to TRBJ2-5, with 8 bases lining up with TRBD1. Germline V lookup: CDR1 SGHDT, CDR2 YYEEEE. The CDR3 loop spans 16 amino acids. The J segment lost 3 bases and the V segment lost 1 base, leaving 8 bases of the junction unmatched. CDR3 protein: CASSLPLLTGEETQYF. In DNA, the CDR3 is TGTGCCAGCAGCTTGCCCCTCTTGACAGGGGAAGAGACCCAGTACTTC.

The chain recombines TRBV15 with TRBJ1-1, with a weak D call TRBD1 (5 bases). CDR3 length: 14 residues. Trimming cost V 8 bases and J 0 bases, with 13 bases left between them. Germline CDR1 reads LNHNV; CDR2 reads YYDKDF (reference sequence). In DNA, the CDR3 is TGTGCCACCGCCCCCGGGGGGATGAACACTGAAGCTTTCTTT. As protein: CATAPGGMNTEAFF.

The rearrangement links TRBV13 to TRBJ2-3; possibly TRBD1 for D (5 bases). Trimming cost V 5 bases and J 1 base, with 13 bases left between them. The CDR3 contains 15 residues. The germline V gene encodes CDR1 PRHDT and CDR2 FYEKMQ (reference sequence). CDR3 in amino acids: CASSQRQTRTDTQYF. CDR3 sequence (DNA): TGTGCCAGCAGCCAGCGACAGACTCGCACAGATACGCAGTATTTT.

A few counts support this clone. V gene TRBV28 combines with J gene TRBJ1-1; 7 bases line up with TRBD1. CDR1 MDHEN and CDR2 SYDVKM come from the germline V gene. Losses at the gene ends were 6 bases for V and 2 bases for J; bases not matched to a gene: 6. The CDR3 runs to 14 residues. This CDR3 is CASRETGTNTEAFF. For the CDR3, the DNA is TGTGCCAGCAGAGAGACAGGGACAAACACTGAAGCTTTCTTT.

The chain links TRBV6-1 to TRBJ2-2; 9 bases line up with TRBD1. J was trimmed by 6 bases and V by 2 bases; bases with no gene match: 4. Per the germline V gene, CDR1 is MNHNS and CDR2 is SASEGT. The CDR3 consists of 15 residues. The CDR3 nucleotides are TGTGCCAGCAGTGAACGACGACAGGGGGCCGGGGAGCTGTTTTTT. Translating it yields CASSERRQGAGELFF.

This clone was counted between two and nine times. This chain uses TRBV6-6 with TRBJ2-7; TRBD1 matches 7 bases. Germline V gives CDR1 MNHNY, CDR2 SVGAGI (reference sequence). V lost 2 bases, J lost 0 bases, and 4 bases stayed unmatched. The CDR3 has 15 residues. The CDR3 loop reads CASSYTRDSSYEQYF. CDR3 nucleotide sequence: TGTGCCAGCAGTTACACCCGGGACAGCTCCTACGAGCAGTACTTC.

CDR3 residues: CASSLHDSSYGYTF. The CDR3 DNA follows: TGTGCCAGCAGCTTACATGACAGTTCCTATGGCTACACCTTC. The J gene is TRBJ1-2, the V gene TRBV7-9, with D perhaps TRBD1 (5 bases). The CDR3 consists of 14 residues. V shed 2 bases and J shed 4 bases, with 11 bases lying between them. Germline V gene lookup returns CDR1 SEHNR and CDR2 FQNEAQ (reference sequence).

This clone came up a few times. The rearrangement links TRBV10-1 to TRBJ1-1; TRBD1 matches 7 bases. The V segment lost 2 bases and the J segment 4 bases; nucleotides outside the gene matches: 4. Germline V gives CDR1 WNHNN, CDR2 SYGVQD (reference sequence). CDR3 length: 14 amino acids. This CDR3 is CASSETGARTEAFF. The DNA for the CDR3 is TGCGCCAGCAGTGAGACAGGGGCCCGCACTGAAGCTTTCTTT.

This sequence joins TRBV25-1 and TRBJ2-6; possible D gene TRBD1, 6 bases. This CDR3 spans 14 amino acids. Trimming left V 6 bases short and J 11 bases short, with 17 bases between. CDR1 and CDR2 from the germline V gene are MGHDK and SYGVNS. CDR3 amino acids: CASSFTGWPDVLTF. As DNA, the CDR3 is TGTGCCAGCAGCTTCACAGGGTGGCCAGACGTCCTGACTTTC.

This sequence joins TRBV4-1 and TRBJ2-3, with D unclear. Germline CDR1 reads MGHRA; CDR2 reads YSYEKL. The CDR3 spans 14 residues. Trimming cost V 0 bases and J 2 bases, with 6 bases left between them. DNA of the CDR3: TGCGCCAGCAGCCAAGAGCGGCCCACAGATACGCAGTATTTT. Translated, it gives CASSQERPTDTQYF.

About this clone: Additional DNA sequences in this sample encode the identical CDR3. The chain recombines TRBV2 with TRBJ1-1; D is uncertain. Trimming shortened V by 0 bases and J by 0 bases, and 5 bases separated the two germline ends. Germline V gene data show CDR1 as SNHLY and CDR2 as FYNNEI. CDR3 size: 14 residues. The CDR3 DNA sequence: TGTGCCAGCAGTGAAGCGGGCGTGAACACTGAAGCTTTCTTT. It translates to CASSEAGVNTEAFF.

The chain employs TRBV7-6 and TRBJ2-1, with 11 nucleotides matching TRBD2. CDR3 length: 15 amino acids. In germline, CDR1 is SGHVS, CDR2 FNYEAQ. The junction had 5 bases not matched to a gene; V was cut back by 6 bases and J by 4 bases. The DNA of the CDR3 is TGTGCCAGCAGTGGACTAGCGGGTTTGTACAATGAGCAGTTCTTC. Amino acid sequence: CASSGLAGLYNEQFF.

V and J are TRBV5-1 and TRBJ2-7; 8 bases match TRBD1. The CDR3 covers 14 residues. The junction had 4 bases not matched to a gene; V was cut back by 0 bases and J by 5 bases. The V gene's germline CDR1 is SGHRS and CDR2 YFSETQ. CDR3 nucleotide sequence: TGCGCCAGCAGCTTGGGACAGGGGATCAACGAGCAGTACTTC. Amino acid sequence: CASSLGQGINEQYF.

This clone was detected only a few times. The rearrangement uses TRBV6-6 and TRBJ1-1, with 8 positions matching TRBD1. The germline gives CDR1 MNHNY, CDR2 SVGAGI (reference sequence). The CDR3 sequence is 14 residues long. V gave up 6 bases and J gave up 5 bases; unmatched junction bases: 8. The CDR3 nucleotides are TGTGCCAGCAGCCATCCAGGGGGCAGGACTGAAGCTTTCTTT. Translated, it gives CASSHPGGRTEAFF.

The chain couples TRBV2 to TRBJ1-5, with 7 bases that match TRBD1. CDR3 length: 15 residues. Germline V gives CDR1 SNHLY, CDR2 FYNNEI. V lost 3 bases to trimming and J lost 5 bases; unmatched junction nucleotides: 7. CDR3 amino acids: CASSERQGGYQPQHF. The CDR3 nucleotides read TGTGCCAGCAGTGAGCGTCAGGGGGGATATCAGCCCCAGCATTTT.

The chain employs TRBV21-1 and TRBJ2-2; the table's TRBD1 call for D was not verified on the DNA. TRBV21-1 is given as a pseudogene. The CDR3 runs 15 residues. CDR3 protein: CASSAGQVNTGELFF. In nucleotides, the CDR3 is TGTGCCAGCAGCGCAGGACAGGTGAACACCGGGGAGCTGTTTTTT.

The chain employs TRBV5-8 and TRBJ1-2, with D possibly being TRBD1 (5 bases). The CDR3 loop spans 13 amino acids. Looked up from germline, CDR1 is SGHTS and CDR2 is YDEGEE. The ends were cut back, 3 bases at V and 8 bases at J, with 14 bases in the middle. DNA of the CDR3: TGTGCCAGCAGCTCCCGGGACTCTGGGGGCTACACCTTC. It is translated as CASSSRDSGGYTF.

This clone showed up just once. The rearrangement links TRBV7-9 to TRBJ2-1; D is perhaps TRBD2 (6 bases). Looked up from germline, CDR1 is SEHNR and CDR2 is FQNEAQ (reference sequence). The CDR3 runs to 16 residues. V was clipped by 3 bases and J by 6 bases, with 18 bases between them. As DNA, the CDR3 is TGTGCCAGCAGCTTCTTGGCGGGGAGTCTTGTCAATGAGCAGTTCTTC. It yields the protein CASSFLAGSLVNEQFF.

This clone has a handful of counts. This rearrangement joins TRBV6-6 to TRBJ2-7; D is possibly TRBD1 (6 bases). The CDR3 is 12 amino acids. Per the germline V gene, CDR1 is MNHNY and CDR2 is SVGAGI (reference sequence). The V end lost 7 bases, the J end lost 2 bases, and 9 bases lay between the germline ends. The CDR3 spells CASTGEPYEQYF. The CDR3 DNA sequence: TGTGCCAGCACAGGGGAACCCTACGAGCAGTACTTC.

This clone was seen a few times. The rearrangement links TRBV7-3 to TRBJ2-3; D is ambiguous. Per the germline V gene, CDR1 is SGHTA and CDR2 is FQGTGA. The V end was cut by 4 bases, the J end by 10 bases, with 15 bases between. There are 13 residues in the CDR3. The CDR3 DNA reads as TGTGCCAGCAGCTCCAGAACCTCCCCCCCGCAGTATTTT. Translating gives CASSSRTSPPQYF.

This rearrangement joins TRBV19 to TRBJ2-7, with D tentatively TRBD2 (5 bases). The CDR3 runs to 15 residues. V was clipped by 6 bases and J by 0 bases, with 15 bases between them. Germline V CDR1 and CDR2: LNHDA, SQIVND (reference sequence). Written as DNA, the CDR3 is TGTGCCAGTAGCCCTAGTTCTGGGAGCTCCTACGAGCAGTACTTC. Translation gives CASSPSSGSSYEQYF.